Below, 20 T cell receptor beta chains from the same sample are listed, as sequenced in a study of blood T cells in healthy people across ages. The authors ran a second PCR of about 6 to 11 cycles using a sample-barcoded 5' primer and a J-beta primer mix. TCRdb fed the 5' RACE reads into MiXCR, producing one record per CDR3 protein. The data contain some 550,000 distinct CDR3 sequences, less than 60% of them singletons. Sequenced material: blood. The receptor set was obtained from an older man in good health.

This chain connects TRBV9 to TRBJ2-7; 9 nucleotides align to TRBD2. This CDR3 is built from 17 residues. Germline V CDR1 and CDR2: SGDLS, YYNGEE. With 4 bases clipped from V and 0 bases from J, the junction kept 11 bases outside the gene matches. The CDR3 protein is CASSPPGTSLFSYEQYF. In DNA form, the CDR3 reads TGTGCCAGCAGCCCCCCCGGGACTAGCTTATTCTCCTACGAGCAGTACTTC.

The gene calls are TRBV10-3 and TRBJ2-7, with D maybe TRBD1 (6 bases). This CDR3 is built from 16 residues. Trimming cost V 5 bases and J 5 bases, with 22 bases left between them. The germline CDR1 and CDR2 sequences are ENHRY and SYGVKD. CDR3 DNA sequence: TGTGCCATCAGTACACAACTAACAGGGTCCGCAAACGAGCAGTACTTC. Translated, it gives CAISTQLTGSANEQYF.

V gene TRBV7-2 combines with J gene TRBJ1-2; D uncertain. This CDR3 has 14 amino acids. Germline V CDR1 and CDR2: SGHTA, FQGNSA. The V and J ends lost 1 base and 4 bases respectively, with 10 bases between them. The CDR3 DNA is TGTGCCAGCAGCTTAGTACGGGCACCCTATGGCTACACCTTC. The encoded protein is CASSLVRAPYGYTF.

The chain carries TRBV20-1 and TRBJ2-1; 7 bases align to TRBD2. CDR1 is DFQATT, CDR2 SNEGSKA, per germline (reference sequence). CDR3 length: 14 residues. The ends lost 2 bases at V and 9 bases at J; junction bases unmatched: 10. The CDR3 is CSARLAGVGGEQFF. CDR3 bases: TGCAGTGCTAGACTGGCGGGAGTAGGCGGTGAGCAGTTCTTC.

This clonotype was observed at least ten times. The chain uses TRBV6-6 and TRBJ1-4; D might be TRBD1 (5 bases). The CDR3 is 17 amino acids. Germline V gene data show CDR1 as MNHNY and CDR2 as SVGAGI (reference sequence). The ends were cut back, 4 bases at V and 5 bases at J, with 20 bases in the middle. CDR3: CASSSSKLGGWNEKLFF. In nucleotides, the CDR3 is TGTGCCAGCAGTTCATCCAAATTGGGGGGGTGGAATGAAAAACTGTTTTTT.

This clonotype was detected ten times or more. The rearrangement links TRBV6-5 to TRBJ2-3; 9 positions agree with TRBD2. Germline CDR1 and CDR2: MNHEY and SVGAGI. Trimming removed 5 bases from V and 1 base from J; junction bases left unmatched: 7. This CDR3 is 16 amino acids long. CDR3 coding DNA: TGTGCCAGCAGTGCCCGGGCTAGCGGGGGCACAGATACGCAGTATTTT. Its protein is CASSARASGGTDTQYF.

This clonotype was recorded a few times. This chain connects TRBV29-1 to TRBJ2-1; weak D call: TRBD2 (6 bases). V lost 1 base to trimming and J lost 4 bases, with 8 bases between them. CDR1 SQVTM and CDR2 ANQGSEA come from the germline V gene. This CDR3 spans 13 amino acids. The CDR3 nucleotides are TGCAGCGTTGAAGGGCTAGCGTACAATGAGCAGTTCTTC. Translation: CSVEGLAYNEQFF.

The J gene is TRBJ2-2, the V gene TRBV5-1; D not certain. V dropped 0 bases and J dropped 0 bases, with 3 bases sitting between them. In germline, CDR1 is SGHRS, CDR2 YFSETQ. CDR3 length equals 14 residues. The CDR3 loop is CASSLVPNTGELFF. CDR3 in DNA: TGCGCCAGCAGCTTGGTTCCGAACACCGGGGAGCTGTTTTTT.

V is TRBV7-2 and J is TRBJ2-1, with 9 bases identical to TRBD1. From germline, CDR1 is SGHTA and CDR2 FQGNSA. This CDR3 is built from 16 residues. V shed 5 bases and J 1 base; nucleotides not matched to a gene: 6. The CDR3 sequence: CASSPAGTGSYNEQFF. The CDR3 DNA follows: TGTGCCAGCAGCCCTGCCGGGACAGGGTCCTACAATGAGCAGTTCTTC.

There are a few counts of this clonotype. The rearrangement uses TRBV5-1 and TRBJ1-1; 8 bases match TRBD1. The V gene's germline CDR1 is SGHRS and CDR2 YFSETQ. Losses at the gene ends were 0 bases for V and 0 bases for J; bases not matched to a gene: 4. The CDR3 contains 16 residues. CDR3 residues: CASSLETGVMNTEAFF. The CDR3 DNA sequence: TGCGCCAGCAGCTTGGAGACAGGGGTCATGAACACTGAAGCTTTCTTT.

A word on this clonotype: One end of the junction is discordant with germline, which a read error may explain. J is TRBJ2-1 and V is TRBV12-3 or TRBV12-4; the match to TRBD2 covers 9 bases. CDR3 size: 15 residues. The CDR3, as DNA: TGTGCCACCAGTCTTAGCGGGGGACCCTACAATGAGCAGTTCTTC. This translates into CATSLSGGPYNEQFF.

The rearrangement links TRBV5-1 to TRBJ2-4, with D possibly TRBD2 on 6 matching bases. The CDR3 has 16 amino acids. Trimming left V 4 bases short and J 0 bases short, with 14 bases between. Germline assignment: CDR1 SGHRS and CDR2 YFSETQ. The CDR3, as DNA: TGCGCCAGCAGCGCCAACGCGGGATTAGCCAAAAACATTCAGTACTTC. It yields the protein CASSANAGLAKNIQYF.

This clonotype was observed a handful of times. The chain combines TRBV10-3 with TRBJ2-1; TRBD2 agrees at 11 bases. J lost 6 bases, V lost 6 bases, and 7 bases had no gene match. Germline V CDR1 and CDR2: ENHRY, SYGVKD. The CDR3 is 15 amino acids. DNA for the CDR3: TGTGCCATCAGGGGTACTAGCGGGAGCCCCAATGAGCAGTTCTTC. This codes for CAIRGTSGSPNEQFF.

As DNA, the CDR3 is TGCAGCGTCGGGGAAGATGGCTACACCTTC. This encodes CSVGEDGYTF. This sequence joins TRBV29-1 and TRBJ1-2; D uncertain. From germline, CDR1 is SQVTM and CDR2 ANQGSEA. Trimming pared 6 bases from V and 6 bases from J, leaving 8 bases between. The CDR3 covers 10 residues.

DNA for the CDR3: TGCAGTGCTGGGGCCTCGCGGCCCAACGGCGAGCAGTACTTC. Amino acid sequence: CSAGASRPNGEQYF. The rearrangement uses TRBV20-1 and TRBJ2-7; weak D call: TRBD1 (5 bases). The V gene's germline CDR1 is DFQATT and CDR2 SNEGSKA (reference sequence). The ends were cut back, 5 bases at V and 6 bases at J, with 20 bases in the middle. The CDR3 consists of 14 residues.

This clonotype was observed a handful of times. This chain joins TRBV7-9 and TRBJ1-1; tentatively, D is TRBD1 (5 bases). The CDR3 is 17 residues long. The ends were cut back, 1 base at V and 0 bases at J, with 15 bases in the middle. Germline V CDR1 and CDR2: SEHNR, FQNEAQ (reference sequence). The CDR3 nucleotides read TGTGCCAGCAGCTTAGGGTCGGGACGGGCTTTGAACACTGAAGCTTTCTTT. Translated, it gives CASSLGSGRALNTEAFF.

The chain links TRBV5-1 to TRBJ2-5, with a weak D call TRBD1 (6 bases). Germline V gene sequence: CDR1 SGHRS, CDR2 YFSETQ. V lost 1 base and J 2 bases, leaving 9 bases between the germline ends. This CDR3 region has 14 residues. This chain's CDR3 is CASSLKDRQETQYF. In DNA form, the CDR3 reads TGCGCCAGCAGCTTGAAGGACAGACAAGAGACCCAGTACTTC.

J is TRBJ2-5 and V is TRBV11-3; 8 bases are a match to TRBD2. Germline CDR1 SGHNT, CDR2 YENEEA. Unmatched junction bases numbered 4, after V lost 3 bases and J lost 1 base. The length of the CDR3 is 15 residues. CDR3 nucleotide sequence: TGTGCCAGCAGCTTTTTAGCGGGAAGCCAAGAGACCCAGTACTTC. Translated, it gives CASSFLAGSQETQYF.

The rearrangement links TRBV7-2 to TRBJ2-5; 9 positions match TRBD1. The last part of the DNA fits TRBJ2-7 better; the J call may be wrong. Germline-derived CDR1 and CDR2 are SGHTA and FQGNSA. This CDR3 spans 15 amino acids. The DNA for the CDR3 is TGTGCCAGCAGTCCAGCTAGGACAGGGGACTACGAGCAGTACTTC. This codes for CASSPARTGDYEQYF.

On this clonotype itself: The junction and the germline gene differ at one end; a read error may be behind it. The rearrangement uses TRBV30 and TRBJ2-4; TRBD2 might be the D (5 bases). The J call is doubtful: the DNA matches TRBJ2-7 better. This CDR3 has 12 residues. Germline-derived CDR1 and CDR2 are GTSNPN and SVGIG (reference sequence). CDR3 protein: CAGSVRFYEQYF. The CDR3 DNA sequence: TGTGCCGGGAGTGTGAGGTTCTACGAGCAGTACTTC.